Shown below are 11 T cell receptor beta chains from a single sample sequenced in a study of tumor-infiltrating lymphocytes in glioblastoma multiforme. Multiple V-beta primers and a C-beta primer amplified TCRB from RNA. TCRdb processed the multiplex PCR reads anew with MiXCR; each CDR3 protein has one entry. The repertoire consists of tens of thousands of distinct CDR3 sequences, with approximately 66% occurring once and the leading ten covering around 34%. Specimen: brain tumor tissue. The receptors shown here come from a male donor with glioblastoma.

The V call is TRBV28, the J call TRBJ1-1; D is undetermined. This CDR3 contains 13 residues. Germline CDR1 MDHEN, CDR2 SYDVKM. Trimming cost V 3 bases and J 5 bases, with 10 bases left between them. The CDR3 nucleotides read TGTGCCAGCAGTTTTACCCCAGCTACTGAAGCTTTCTTT. Encoded protein: CASSFTPATEAFF.

The chain links TRBV28 to TRBJ2-1; D ambiguous. Deletions cut 6 bases from V and 0 bases from J, with 3 bases between. Germline CDR1 and CDR2: MDHEN and SYDVKM. The CDR3 sequence is 12 residues long. The DNA of the CDR3 is TGTGCCAGCAGCCCCTCCTACAATGAGCAGTTCTTC. This translates into CASSPSYNEQFF. Combining the CDR3 with reference TRBV28 and TRBJ2-1 gives the whole variable domain DVKVTQSSRYLVKRTGEKVFLECVQDMDHENMFWYRQDPGLGLRLIYFSYDVKMKEKGDIPEGYSVSREKKERFSLILESASTNQTSMYLCASSPSYNEQFFGPGTRLTVL.

This clonotype was counted ten times or more. This chain's CDR3 is CAISEATGASYEQYF. DNA of the CDR3: TGTGCCATCAGTGAGGCGACAGGGGCCTCATACGAGCAGTACTTC. The chain combines TRBV10-3 with TRBJ2-7, with 8 bases lining up with TRBD1. The CDR3 length is 15 residues. V shed 2 bases, J shed 4 bases, and the junction held 7 bases outside the gene matches. CDR1 and CDR2 (germline): ENHRY, SYGVKD.

This clonotype was recorded only once. This chain links TRBV6-5 with TRBJ2-7; a possible D gene is TRBD2 (5 bases). There are 13 residues in the CDR3. Between the trimmed V and J ends, which lost 7 bases and 2 bases, there was a span of 12 bases. Germline V gene data show CDR1 as MNHEY and CDR2 as SVGAGI. This chain's CDR3 is CASTKDSAYEQYF. CDR3 nucleotide sequence: TGTGCCAGCACCAAGGACTCCGCCTACGAGCAGTACTTC.

The V gene is TRBV29-1, the J gene TRBJ1-4, with D unclear. V was clipped by 6 bases and J by 8 bases, with 16 bases between them. The CDR3 extends over 13 amino acids. The germline CDR1 and CDR2 sequences are SQVTM and ANQGSEA. The CDR3 bases are TGCAGCGTAGACACCGGAGGTCGCGAAAAACTGTTTTTT. It encodes CSVDTGGREKLFF. The whole variable domain, filled in from reference TRBV29-1 and TRBJ1-4, reads SAVISQKPSRDICQRGTSLTIQCQVDSQVTMMFWYRQQPGQSLTLIATANQGSEATYESGFVIDKFPISRPNLTFSTLTVSNMSPEDSSIYLCSVDTGGREKLFFGSGTQLSVL.

This sequence joins TRBV11-2 and TRBJ2-7; D perhaps matches TRBD2 (5 bases). V lost 5 bases to trimming and J lost 2 bases, with 16 bases between them. This CDR3 contains 15 residues. Per germline, CDR1 SGHAT and CDR2 FQNNGV. CDR3 DNA sequence: TGTGCCAGCAGCCCATTTCGGGGATTACCCTACGAGCAGTACTTC. Its protein product is CASSPFRGLPYEQYF.

Details on this clonotype: A junction end diverges from the germline sequence, so it may reflect a read error. V is TRBV5-1 and J is TRBJ2-2, with TRBD1 matching 7 bases. CDR1 and CDR2 (germline): SGHRS, YFSETQ. This CDR3 has 16 amino acids. The CDR3 reads CVSSNQDRTNAGELFF. CDR3 nucleotide sequence: TGCGTCAGCAGCAACCAGGACAGGACGAACGCCGGGGAGCTGTTTTTT. Full variable domain (outside the CDR3, taken from reference TRBV5-1 and TRBJ2-2): KAGVTQTPRYLIKTRGQQVTLSCSPISGHRSVSWYQQTPGQGLQFLFEYFSETQRNKGNFPGRFSGRQFSNSRSEMNVSTLELGDSALYLCVSSNQDRTNAGELFFGEGSRLTVL.

The rearrangement joins TRBV4-1 to TRBJ1-5; no clear D gene. V was cut by 0 bases and J by 15 bases, with 21 bases left in between. This CDR3 has 15 residues. CDR1 is MGHRA, CDR2 YSYEKL, per germline. The CDR3 loop reads CASSQDLGTSAALHF. CDR3 nucleotide sequence: TGCGCCAGCAGCCAAGATTTAGGCACCTCTGCGGCCCTGCATTTT.

There are a few counts of this clonotype. The CDR3 reads CSVSRGGNTEAFF. DNA of the CDR3: TGCAGCGTTAGTAGGGGTGGGAACACTGAAGCTTTCTTT. The chain is built from TRBV29-1 and TRBJ1-1; TRBD1 is a possible D gene (5 bases). The CDR3 extends over 13 amino acids. Germline V gene lookup returns CDR1 SQVTM and CDR2 ANQGSEA. Trimming took off 5 bases at V and 1 base at J, with 11 bases between the two ends.

This clonotype has ten or more counts. The CDR3 nucleotides read TGTGCCAGCAGCCCCTTCAGGAGGTCACCCCTCCACTTT. Translating gives CASSPFRRSPLHF. The V gene is TRBV12-3 or TRBV12-4, the J gene TRBJ1-6; no reliable D call. The CDR3 spans 13 residues. V was pared by 6 bases and J by 10 bases, with 13 bases between.

This clonotype was counted only a few times. The rearrangement links TRBV28 to TRBJ2-3; no reliable D call. The germline V gene has CDR1 MDHEN and CDR2 SYDVKM. V was cut by 3 bases and J by 2 bases, with 9 bases left in between. The CDR3 spans 14 residues. The CDR3, as DNA: TGTGCCAGCAGTTTCTCCACCAACACAGATACGCAGTATTTT. Its translation: CASSFSTNTDTQYF. Together with reference TRBV28 and TRBJ2-3, the CDR3 gives the full variable domain: DVKVTQSSRYLVKRTGEKVFLECVQDMDHENMFWYRQDPGLGLRLIYFSYDVKMKEKGDIPEGYSVSREKKERFSLILESASTNQTSMYLCASSFSTNTDTQYFGPGTRLTVL.